These 15 T cell receptor beta chains came from one sample sequenced in a study of cytomegalovirus exposure and HLA in healthy donors. In the PCR, 60 Vbeta and 13 Jbeta primers were used. Assay: immunoSEQ multiplex PCR; the TCRdb copy retains only in-frame clones and omits some. The top ten clones hold more than 1.3% of a sample with 160,000 or so clones, around 80% of them seen once. The sequenced sample was PBMCs. The receptor set was obtained from a male donor in good health and CMV-seronegative.

Written as DNA, the CDR3 is TGTGCCAGCAAGGAGACCCAAGAGACCCAGTACTTC. It translates to CASKETQETQYF. V gene TRBV28 combines with J gene TRBJ2-5; D remains unclear. The CDR3 sequence is 12 residues long. Trimming pared 7 bases from V and 1 base from J, leaving 7 bases between. The germline V gene encodes CDR1 MDHEN and CDR2 SYDVKM.

This chain connects TRBV2 to TRBJ2-7; D perhaps matches TRBD1 (6 bases). Germline CDR1 SNHLY, CDR2 FYNNEI. V was cut by 3 bases and J by 2 bases, with 11 bases left in between. The CDR3 covers 14 residues. This CDR3 is CASSEGHHTYEQYF. The CDR3 nucleotides are TGTGCCAGCAGTGAGGGACATCATACCTACGAGCAGTACTTC.

The J gene is TRBJ2-7, the V gene TRBV5-6; TRBD1 aligns across 9 bases. The V gene's germline CDR1 is SGHDT and CDR2 YYEEEE. J lost 5 bases, V lost 4 bases, and 10 bases had no gene match. This CDR3 comprises 15 residues. In DNA form, the CDR3 reads TGTGCCAGCAGCCCGACTACAGGGGGCATAAACGAGCAGTACTTC. Translating gives CASSPTTGGINEQYF.

The chain has TRBV9 and TRBJ2-3; 7 nucleotides align to TRBD1. V lost 0 bases and J lost 0; bases outside the gene matches: 4. CDR1 and CDR2 from the germline V gene are SGDLS and YYNGEE. The CDR3 spans 16 residues. The CDR3 DNA follows: TGTGCCAGCAGCGTAGCTGGCAGGGGGAGCACAGATACGCAGTATTTT. Encoded protein: CASSVAGRGSTDTQYF.

This clone appeared once. The rearrangement uses TRBV6-5 and TRBJ2-2; TRBD1 aligns across 10 bases. Germline CDR1 reads MNHEY; CDR2 reads SVGAGI. The CDR3 extends over 14 amino acids. V shed 6 bases, J shed 4 bases, and the junction held 2 bases outside the gene matches. CDR3 residues: CASRGTGATGELFF. CDR3 DNA sequence: TGTGCCAGCAGAGGGACAGGGGCCACCGGGGAGCTGTTTTTT.

In this sample, this clone turned up once. The CDR3 spells CASSETSGRGHEQFF. For the CDR3, the DNA is TGTGCCAGCAGCGAGACTAGCGGGAGGGGCCATGAGCAGTTCTTC. The chain uses TRBV9 and TRBJ2-1; 14 bases are shared with TRBD2. CDR1 SGDLS and CDR2 YYNGEE come from the germline V gene. The CDR3 spans 15 residues. V was clipped by 3 bases and J by 8 bases; unmatched bases: 4.

The V call is TRBV7-2, the J call TRBJ1-2; D unclear. Germline V CDR1 and CDR2: SGHTA, FQGNSA. This CDR3 is 14 amino acids long. The germline V and J ends were trimmed by 5 bases and 2 bases, with 12 bases remaining between them. The CDR3 DNA follows: TGTGCCAGCAGCCAAAGAGACGGGAACTATGGCTACACCTTC. It yields the protein CASSQRDGNYGYTF.

The V call is TRBV30, the J call TRBJ2-7, with D possibly matching TRBD2 (5 bases). The CDR3 is made up of 16 amino acids. Deletions cut 4 bases from V and 2 bases from J, with 21 bases between. Germline loops: CDR1 GTSNPN, CDR2 SVGIG (reference sequence). The CDR3 reads CAWTLVRGRTPYEQYF. The CDR3 bases are TGTGCCTGGACCCTTGTCCGGGGTCGGACCCCCTACGAGCAGTACTTC. Combining the CDR3 with reference TRBV30 and TRBJ2-7 gives the whole variable domain SQTIHQWPATLVQPVGSPLSLECTVEGTSNPNLYWYRQAAGRGLQLLFYSVGIGQISSEVPQNLSASRPQDRQFILSSKKLLLSDSGFYLCAWTLVRGRTPYEQYFGPGTRLTVT.

The chain links TRBV18 to TRBJ1-1; D may be TRBD1 (6 bases). Trimming stripped 3 bases from V and 2 bases from J, with 31 bases between. In germline, CDR1 is KGHSH, CDR2 LQKENI. CDR3 length: 21 residues. CDR3: CASSPFVVGSGGVGTNTEAFF. In DNA, the CDR3 is TGTGCCAGCTCACCGTTTGTCGTTGGATCGGGGGGCGTGGGTACAAACACTGAAGCTTTCTTT.

This chain uses TRBV5-1 with TRBJ2-1; 10 nucleotides line up with TRBD2. Germline V gene lookup returns CDR1 SGHRS and CDR2 YFSETQ. The CDR3 loop spans 15 amino acids. V shed 7 bases and J 3 bases; nucleotides not matched to a gene: 7. The DNA of the CDR3 is TGCGCCAGCCGACCTGGACTAGCGGTCTACAATGAGCAGTTCTTC. Amino acid sequence: CASRPGLAVYNEQFF.

The CDR3 DNA follows: TGTGCCAGCAGTGGCGCCCGGACAGGTCCTGGGGAGCTGTTTTTT. This sequence encodes CASSGARTGPGELFF. This chain links TRBV6-5 with TRBJ2-2, with TRBD1 matching over 7 bases. The ends lost 5 bases at V and 8 bases at J; junction bases unmatched: 11. From germline, CDR1 is MNHEY and CDR2 SVGAGI. CDR3 length equals 15 residues.

The chain links TRBV5-6 to TRBJ1-3, with D unclear. CDR1 and CDR2 from the germline V gene are SGHDT and YYEEEE. Deletions cut 3 bases from V and 0 bases from J, with 10 bases between. CDR3 length equals 15 residues. CDR3 nucleotide sequence: TGTGCCAGCAGCTACCCGGGGAGCTCTGGAAACACCATATATTTT. Translated, it gives CASSYPGSSGNTIYF.

The chain joins TRBV7-9 to TRBJ2-5; 9 positions agree with TRBD1. The trim removed 5 bases at V and 4 bases at J, leaving 8 bases unmatched. The germline gives CDR1 SEHNR, CDR2 FQNEAQ (reference sequence). The CDR3 runs to 15 residues. CDR3 in amino acids: CASSGTGGGRETQYF. CDR3 in DNA: TGTGCCAGCAGCGGAACAGGGGGCGGGCGAGAGACCCAGTACTTC.

In this sample, this clone turned up once. V and J are TRBV5-1 and TRBJ2-7; the match to TRBD1 covers 8 bases. CDR1 and CDR2 from the germline V gene are SGHRS and YFSETQ. CDR3 length: 16 amino acids. The V and J ends lost 1 base and 5 bases, in that order; junction bases with no gene match: 11. The chain's CDR3 is CASSLTPQGASDEQYF. The CDR3, as DNA: TGCGCCAGCAGCTTGACCCCCCAGGGGGCGTCGGACGAGCAGTACTTC.

The J gene is TRBJ2-3, the V gene TRBV9; TRBD2 agrees at 9 bases. The trim removed 2 bases at V and 2 bases at J, leaving 3 bases unmatched. The CDR3 totals 15 residues. Germline V gene sequence: CDR1 SGDLS, CDR2 YYNGEE. This CDR3 reads CASSVRGGVTDTQYF. In nucleotides, the CDR3 is TGTGCCAGCAGCGTGCGCGGGGGGGTCACAGATACGCAGTATTTT.